This is a list of T cell receptor beta chains from one sample in a study of cytomegalovirus exposure and HLA in healthy donors. Method: immunoSEQ multiplex PCR; TCRdb's copy keeps in-frame clones and lacks some. The sample has 120,000 to 150,000 clones, around four fifths seen once. Sequencing was done on a sample of PBMCs. The receptor source for this set is a man under 40 in good health and CMV-seronegative. CDR3s include the opening cysteine and the closing phenylalanine or tryptophan. Fields, in order: V gene, D gene, J gene, clone size, CDR3 length, CDR3 DNA, CDR3 protein. D genes are given only for firm matches. A clone size is listed for some rows: how often the clone was seen (once, few, many), or a class if it is expanded.

TRBV12-5,TRBD2,TRBJ2-7,once,15,TGTGCTAGTGGTTTGTGGGCGGGGGGGACCAACGAGCAGTACTTC,CASGLWAGGTNEQYF
TRBV19,TRBD1,TRBJ1-5,-,16,TGTGCCAGTAGTCGGGACAGGGGCGAAGCAAATCAGCCCCAGCATTTT,CASSRDRGEANQPQHF
TRBV5-1,-,TRBJ2-2,-,17,TGCGCCAGCAGCTTGCGGGTCCAGGGCTCGAACACCGGGGAGCTGTTTTTT,CASSLRVQGSNTGELFF
TRBV5-1,-,TRBJ2-1,-,15,TGCGCCAGCAGCTTGGCCGCCGCGAGTACCAATGAGCAGTTCTTC,CASSLAAASTNEQFF
TRBV6-5,-,TRBJ1-2,-,12,TGTGCCAGCAGTCCACGGAGTTGGGGCTACACCTTC,CASSPRSWGYTF
TRBV5-4,-,TRBJ1-5,-,15,TGTGCCAGCAGCCGTGGACTCGATAGCAATCAGCCCCAGCATTTT,CASSRGLDSNQPQHF
TRBV28,TRBD1,TRBJ2-7,-,13,TGTGCCACCCTGGGACAGGGGTCCTACGAGCAGTACTTC,CATLGQGSYEQYF
TRBV2,TRBD1,TRBJ2-7,-,14,TGTGCCAGCATGGCCCGACAGGGGAACTACGAGCAGTACTTC,CASMARQGNYEQYF
TRBV7-9,TRBD1,TRBJ1-2,-,15,TGTGCCACCTCCGGGACAGACCATGATAACTATGGCTACACCTTC,CATSGTDHDNYGYTF
TRBV7-2,-,TRBJ1-1,-,11,TGTGCCAGCAGCTTACTCGCTGAAGCTTTCTTT,CASSLLAEAFF
TRBV7-9,TRBD1,TRBJ1-2,-,16,TGTGCCAGCAGCCCACTCCTCGGCGGGACAGCCTATGGCTACACCTTC,CASSPLLGGTAYGYTF
TRBV6-1,-,TRBJ1-2,-,12,TGTGCCAGCAGTGAAGACTACTATGGCTACACCTTC,CASSEDYYGYTF
TRBV30,-,TRBJ2-6,once,13,TGTGCCTGGAGCAGATCTGGGGCCAACGTCCTGACTTTC,CAWSRSGANVLTF
TRBV9,-,TRBJ1-4,-,16,TGTGCCAGCAGCGTAGGGGCAGCTGCAACTAATGAAAAACTGTTTTTT,CASSVGAAATNEKLFF
TRBV27,TRBD1,TRBJ2-5,few,15,TGTGCCAGCAAGCGATACGGGACAGTACAAGAGACCCAGTACTTC,CASKRYGTVQETQYF
TRBV5-1,-,TRBJ1-1,-,15,TGCGCCAGCAGCCCGGACACCGGTCGAAGCCCTGAAGCTTTCTTT,CASSPDTGRSPEAFF
TRBV19,TRBD1,TRBJ1-2,-,11,TGTGCCAGTAGACAGGGGAATGGCTACACCTTC,CASRQGNGYTF
TRBV4-2,-,TRBJ2-2,-,16,TGTGCCAGCAGCCAAGTGGGGGGGGCAGGTAATGGGGAGCTGTTTTTT,CASSQVGGAGNGELFF
TRBV29-1,-,TRBJ2-7,-,12,TGCAGCGTAACACTTGGGACAATGGGGCAGTACTTC,CSVTLGTMGQYF
TRBV5-1,TRBD2,TRBJ2-5,-,15,TGCGCCAGCAGCTTGGGCGGGACTATCCAAGAGACCCAGTACTTC,CASSLGGTIQETQYF
TRBV7-3,TRBD2,TRBJ2-3,-,16,TGTGCCAGCAGCTCCGGACTAGCGGGAGTGTGGGATACGCAGTATTTT,CASSSGLAGVWDTQYF
TRBV6-1,-,TRBJ1-5,-,16,TGTGCCAGCAGTGAGCGGGACGGTATAGCGCGTCAGCCCCAGCATTTT,CASSERDGIARQPQHF
TRBV6-5,-,TRBJ1-2,-,14,TGTGCCAGCAGCCCCGGGGAGGTTCACTATGGCTACACCTTC,CASSPGEVHYGYTF
TRBV14,-,TRBJ2-7,-,15,TGTGCCAGCAGCCAAGTAACAGGGAGCTCCTACGAGCAGTACTTC,CASSQVTGSSYEQYF